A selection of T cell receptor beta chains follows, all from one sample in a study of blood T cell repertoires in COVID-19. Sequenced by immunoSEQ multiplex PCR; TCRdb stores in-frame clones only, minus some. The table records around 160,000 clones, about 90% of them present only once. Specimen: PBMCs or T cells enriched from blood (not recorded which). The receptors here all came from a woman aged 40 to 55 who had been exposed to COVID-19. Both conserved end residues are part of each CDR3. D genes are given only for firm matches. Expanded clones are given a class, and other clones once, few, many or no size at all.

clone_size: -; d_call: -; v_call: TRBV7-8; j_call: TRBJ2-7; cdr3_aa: CASSLARQTSYEQYF; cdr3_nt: TGTGCCAGCAGCTTAGCTCGTCAGACTTCCTACGAGCAGTACTTC
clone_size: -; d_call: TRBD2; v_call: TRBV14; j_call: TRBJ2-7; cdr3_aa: CASSLTSGGPSEQYF; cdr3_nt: TGTGCCAGCAGCCTGACTAGCGGGGGGCCGTCCGAGCAGTACTTC
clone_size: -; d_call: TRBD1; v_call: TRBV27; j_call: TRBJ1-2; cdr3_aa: CASSLRQGSFYGYTF; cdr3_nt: TGTGCCAGCAGTTTAAGACAGGGAAGTTTCTATGGCTACACCTTC
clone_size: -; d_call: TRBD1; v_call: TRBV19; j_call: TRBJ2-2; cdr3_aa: CASSRQGAGELFF; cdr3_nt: TGTGCCAGTAGTCGACAGGGGGCCGGGGAGCTGTTTTTT
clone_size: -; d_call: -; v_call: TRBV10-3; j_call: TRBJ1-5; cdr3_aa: CAISETEYSNQPQHF; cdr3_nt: TGTGCCATCAGTGAGACAGAATATAGCAATCAGCCCCAGCATTTT
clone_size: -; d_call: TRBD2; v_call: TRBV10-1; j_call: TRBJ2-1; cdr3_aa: CASSYPVSPKRENYNEQFF; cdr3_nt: TGCGCCAGCAGCTATCCTGTATCCCCAAAGCGGGAGAACTACAATGAGCAGTTCTTC
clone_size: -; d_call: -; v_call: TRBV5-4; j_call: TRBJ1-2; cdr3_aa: CASSLPGLNYGYTF; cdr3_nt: TGTGCCAGCAGCTTACCAGGCCTTAACTATGGCTACACCTTC
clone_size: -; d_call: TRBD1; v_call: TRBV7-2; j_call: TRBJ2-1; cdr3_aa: CASSLAYPGQGPGEQFF; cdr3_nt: TGTGCCAGCAGCTTAGCCTATCCGGGACAGGGGCCCGGGGAGCAGTTCTTC
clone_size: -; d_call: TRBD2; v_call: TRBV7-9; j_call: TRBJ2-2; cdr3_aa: CASSSLAGSTGELFF; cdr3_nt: TGTGCCAGCAGCAGCCTAGCGGGATCTACCGGGGAGCTGTTTTTT
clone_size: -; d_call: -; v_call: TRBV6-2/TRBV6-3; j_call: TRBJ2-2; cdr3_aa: CASSYWVGSPTGELFF; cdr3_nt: TGTGCCAGCAGTTACTGGGTCGGGAGCCCAACCGGGGAGCTGTTTTTT
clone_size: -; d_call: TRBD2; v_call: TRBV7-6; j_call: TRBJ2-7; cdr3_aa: CASSLVSGISEQYF; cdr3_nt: TGTGCCAGCAGCTTAGTTAGCGGGATATCCGAGCAGTACTTC
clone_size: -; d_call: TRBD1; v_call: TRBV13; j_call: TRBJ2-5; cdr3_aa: CASSPGTGGETQYF; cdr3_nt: TGTGCCAGCAGCCCCGGGACAGGGGGTGAGACCCAGTACTTC
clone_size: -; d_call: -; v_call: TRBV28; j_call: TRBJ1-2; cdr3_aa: CASSSPRYGYTF; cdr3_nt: TGTGCCAGCAGCTCCCCCAGATATGGCTACACCTTC
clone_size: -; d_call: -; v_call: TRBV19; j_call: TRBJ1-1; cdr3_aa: CASSFRREREDTEAFF; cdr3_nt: TGTGCCAGTAGTTTCCGACGGGAACGGGAGGACACTGAAGCTTTCTTT
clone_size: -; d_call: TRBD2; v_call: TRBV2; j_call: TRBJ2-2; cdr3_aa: CASLGLAGGTSTGELFF; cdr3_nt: TGTGCCAGCCTGGGACTAGCGGGAGGTACCTCCACCGGGGAGCTGTTTTTT
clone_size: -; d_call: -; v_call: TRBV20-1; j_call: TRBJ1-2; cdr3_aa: CSAVTGNGYTF; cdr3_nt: TGCAGTGCTGTTACAGGGAACGGCTACACCTTC
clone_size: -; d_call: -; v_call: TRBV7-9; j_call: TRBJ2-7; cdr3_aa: CASSTNYEQYF; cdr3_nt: TGTGCCAGCAGCACAAACTACGAGCAGTACTTC
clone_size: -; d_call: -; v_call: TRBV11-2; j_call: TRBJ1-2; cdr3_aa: CASSPLEAGKRSWNYGYTF; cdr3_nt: TGTGCCAGCAGCCCGCTCGAAGCGGGCAAACGGTCGTGGAACTATGGCTACACCTTC
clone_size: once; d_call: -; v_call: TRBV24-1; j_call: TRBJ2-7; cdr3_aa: CATMGDNYEQYF; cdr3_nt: TGTGCCACCATGGGAGACAACTACGAGCAGTACTTC
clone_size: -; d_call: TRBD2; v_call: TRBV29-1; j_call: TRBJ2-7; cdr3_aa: CSVERLATRSEQYF; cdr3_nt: TGCAGCGTTGAAAGACTAGCGACTCGTAGCGAGCAGTACTTC
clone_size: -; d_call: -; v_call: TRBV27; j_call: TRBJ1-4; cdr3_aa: CASSLFGQTNEKLFF; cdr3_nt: TGTGCCAGCAGTTTATTCGGACAAACTAATGAAAAACTGTTTTTT
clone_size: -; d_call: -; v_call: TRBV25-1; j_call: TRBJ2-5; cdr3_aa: CASSEYSTGETQYF; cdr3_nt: TGTGCCAGCAGTGAATATAGCACCGGGGAGACCCAGTACTTC
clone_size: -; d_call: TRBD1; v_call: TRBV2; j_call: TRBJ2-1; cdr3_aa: CASREDRLYNEQFF; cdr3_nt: TGTGCCAGCAGGGAGGACAGGCTATACAATGAGCAGTTCTTC
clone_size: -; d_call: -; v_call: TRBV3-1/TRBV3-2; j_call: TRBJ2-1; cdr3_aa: CASSQGRQRSNEQFF; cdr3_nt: TGTGCCAGCAGCCAAGGGCGCCAGCGGAGCAATGAGCAGTTCTTC
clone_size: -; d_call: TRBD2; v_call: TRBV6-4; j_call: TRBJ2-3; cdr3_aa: CASSGLAGADTQYF; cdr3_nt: TGTGCCAGCAGTGGACTAGCGGGAGCAGATACGCAGTATTTT
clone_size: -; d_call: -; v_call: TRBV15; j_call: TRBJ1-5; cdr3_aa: CATSRDWRGQPQHF; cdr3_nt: TGTGCCACCAGCAGAGATTGGCGGGGTCAGCCCCAGCATTTT
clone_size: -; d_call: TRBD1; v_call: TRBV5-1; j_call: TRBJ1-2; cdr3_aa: CASSLGDRRGYTF; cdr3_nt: TGCGCCAGCAGCTTGGGGGACAGAAGAGGCTACACCTTC
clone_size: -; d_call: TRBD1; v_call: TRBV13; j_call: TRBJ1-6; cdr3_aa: CASSNTGGGSPLHF; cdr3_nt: TGTGCCAGCAGCAACACAGGGGGCGGTTCACCCCTCCACTTT
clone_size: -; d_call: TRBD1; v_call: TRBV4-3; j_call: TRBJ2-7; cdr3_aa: CASSQRPPGQVSSYEQYF; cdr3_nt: TGCGCCAGCAGCCAGCGACCTCCGGGACAGGTTAGCTCCTACGAGCAGTACTTC
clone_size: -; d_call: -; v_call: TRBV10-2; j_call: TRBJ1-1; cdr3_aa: CASSEERNTEAFF; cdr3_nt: TGCGCCAGCAGTGAGGAGAGAAACACTGAAGCTTTCTTT
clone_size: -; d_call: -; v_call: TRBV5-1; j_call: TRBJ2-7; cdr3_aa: CASSPESPDEQYF; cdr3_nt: TGCGCCAGCAGCCCGGAGAGTCCCGACGAGCAGTACTTC
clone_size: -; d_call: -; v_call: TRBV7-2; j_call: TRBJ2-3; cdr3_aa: CASSFLVGGADTQYF; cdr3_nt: TGTGCCAGCAGCTTCCTTGTCGGAGGCGCAGATACGCAGTATTTT
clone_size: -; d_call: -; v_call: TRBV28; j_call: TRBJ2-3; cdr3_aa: CASSFVAGTDTQYF; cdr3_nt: TGTGCCAGCAGTTTCGTTGCCGGGACAGATACGCAGTATTTT
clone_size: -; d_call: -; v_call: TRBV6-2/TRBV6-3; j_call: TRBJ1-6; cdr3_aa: CASSTQLLPLHF; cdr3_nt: TGTGCCAGCAGTACCCAACTTTTACCCCTCCACTTT
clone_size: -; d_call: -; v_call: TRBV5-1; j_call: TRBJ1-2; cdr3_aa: CASSGGPDSAYGYTF; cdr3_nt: TGCGCCAGCAGCGGCGGACCGGACAGCGCTTATGGCTACACCTTC
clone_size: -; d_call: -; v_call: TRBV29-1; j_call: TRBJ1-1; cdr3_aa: CSVDYGENTEAFF; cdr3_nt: TGCAGCGTTGATTATGGAGAAAACACTGAAGCTTTCTTT
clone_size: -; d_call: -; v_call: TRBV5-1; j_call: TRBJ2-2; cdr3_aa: CASSLGGASGELFF; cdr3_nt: TGCGCCAGCAGCTTGGGGGGCGCATCCGGGGAGCTGTTTTTT
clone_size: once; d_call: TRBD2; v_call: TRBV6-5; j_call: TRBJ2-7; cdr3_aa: CASSFRSGLASYEQYF; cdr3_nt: TGTGCCAGCAGTTTCAGGTCGGGACTAGCGTCCTACGAACAGTACTTC
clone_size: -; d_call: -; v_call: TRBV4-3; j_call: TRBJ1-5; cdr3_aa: CASSQGERQPQHF; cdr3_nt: TGCGCCAGCAGCCAAGGGGAGCGGCAGCCCCAGCATTTT
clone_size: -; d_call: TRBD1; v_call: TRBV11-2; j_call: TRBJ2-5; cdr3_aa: CASSFPGTGGLETQYF; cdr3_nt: TGTGCCAGCAGCTTCCCCGGGACAGGGGGCTTAGAGACCCAGTACTTC
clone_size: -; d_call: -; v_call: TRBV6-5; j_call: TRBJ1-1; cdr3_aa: CASSYGGGNTEAFF; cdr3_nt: TGTGCCAGCAGTTATGGGGGAGGGAACACTGAAGCTTTCTTT
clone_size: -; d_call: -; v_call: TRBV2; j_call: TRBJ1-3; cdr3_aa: CARRGNSGNTIYF; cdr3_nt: TGTGCCCGACGAGGCAACTCTGGAAACACCATATATTTT
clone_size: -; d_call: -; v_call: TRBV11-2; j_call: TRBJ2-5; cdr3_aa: CASRQSSWETQYF; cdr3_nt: TGTGCCAGCAGACAGTCCTCCTGGGAGACCCAGTACTTC
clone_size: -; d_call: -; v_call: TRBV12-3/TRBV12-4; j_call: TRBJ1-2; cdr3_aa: CASSTQDSSGYTF; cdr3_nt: TGTGCCAGCAGCACCCAGGACAGCTCTGGCTACACCTTC
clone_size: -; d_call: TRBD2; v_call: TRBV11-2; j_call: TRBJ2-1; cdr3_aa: CASSQTSVGSYNEQFF; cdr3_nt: TGTGCCAGCAGCCAGACTAGCGTAGGGTCCTACAATGAGCAGTTCTTC
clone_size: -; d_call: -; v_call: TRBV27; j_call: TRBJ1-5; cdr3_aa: CASSLSFTNGVNQPQHF; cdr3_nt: TGTGCCAGCAGTTTATCGTTCACCAACGGGGTTAATCAGCCCCAGCATTTT
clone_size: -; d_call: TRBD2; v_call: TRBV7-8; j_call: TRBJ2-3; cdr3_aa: CASSGSGAGTDTQYF; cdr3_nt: TGTGCCAGCAGCGGGAGCGGGGCGGGGACAGATACGCAGTATTTT
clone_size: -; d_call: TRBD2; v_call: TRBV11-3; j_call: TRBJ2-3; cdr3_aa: CASSARSGGIDTDTQYF; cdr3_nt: TGTGCCAGCAGCGCCCGTAGCGGGGGGATTGACACAGATACGCAGTATTTT